The rows below give T cell receptor beta chains drawn from one sample of a study of molecular identifiers for immune sequencing clone quantification. Each CDR3 protein gets one entry after TCRdb re-called the PCR reads with MiXCR. The profile shows about 500,000 distinct CDR3 sequences, 20% to 25% of them singletons. Sequencing was carried out using naive CD8+ T cells from blood, with Jurkat cell RNA spiked in. All receptors come from a human donor in good health. Some libraries in this study had Jurkat cell RNA spiked in. The CDR3 runs from the conserved cysteine through the conserved F or W. The D gene is left open where the match is weak. Size is omitted from some rows. Given values are once, few, many or a class for expanded clones.

d_gene: TRBD2
j_gene: TRBJ2-7
v_gene: TRBV13
abundance: few
CDR3nt: TGTGCCAGCAGCTTAGAGCGGGAGTTTCCCTACGAGCAGTACTTC
CDR3aa: CASSLEREFPYEQYF

d_gene: TRBD1
j_gene: TRBJ2-1
v_gene: TRBV11-2
abundance: .
CDR3nt: TGTGCCAGCAGCCTCGGACAGGGACCCTACAATGAGCAGTTCTTC
CDR3aa: CASSLGQGPYNEQFF

d_gene: .
j_gene: TRBJ2-7
v_gene: TRBV7-9
abundance: many
CDR3nt: TGTGCCAGCAGCTCGGGGACTCAACCTTGGGGTTGGCAGTACTTC
CDR3aa: CASSSGTQPWGWQYF

d_gene: TRBD2
j_gene: TRBJ2-3
v_gene: TRBV12-3/TRBV12-4
abundance: .
CDR3nt: TGTGCCAGCAGTTTATCTAGCGGGAGGGCCGGGGGAACAGATACGCAGTATTTT
CDR3aa: CASSLSSGRAGGTDTQYF

d_gene: TRBD1
j_gene: TRBJ2-7
v_gene: TRBV28
abundance: many
CDR3nt: TGTGCCAGCAGTGCAATCCGGGACAGGGAGTACGAGCAGTACTTC
CDR3aa: CASSAIRDREYEQYF

d_gene: .
j_gene: TRBJ2-7
v_gene: TRBV28
abundance: few
CDR3nt: TGTGCCAGCAGTTCCCACGAGCAGTACTTC
CDR3aa: CASSSHEQYF

d_gene: .
j_gene: TRBJ1-5
v_gene: TRBV27
abundance: many
CDR3nt: TGTGCCAGCAGTTTCCAGGGTAATCAGCCCCAGCATTTT
CDR3aa: CASSFQGNQPQHF

d_gene: .
j_gene: TRBJ2-1
v_gene: TRBV27
abundance: few
CDR3nt: TGTGCCAGCGTCTCTAGCGTCGATGAGCAGTTCTTC
CDR3aa: CASVSSVDEQFF

d_gene: .
j_gene: TRBJ2-2
v_gene: TRBV19
abundance: few
CDR3nt: TGTGCCAGTAGTACCGACCGTCCCCGGGAGCTGTTTTTT
CDR3aa: CASSTDRPRELFF

d_gene: TRBD1
j_gene: TRBJ2-2
v_gene: TRBV20-1
abundance: few
CDR3nt: TGCAGTGCTAGAGACGGGACAGGGGCCACCGGGGAGCTGTTTTTT
CDR3aa: CSARDGTGATGELFF

d_gene: .
j_gene: TRBJ2-7
v_gene: TRBV20-1
abundance: .
CDR3nt: TGCAGTGCTAGTTCTTGGACGGAGGATTCCTACGAGCAGTACTTC
CDR3aa: CSASSWTEDSYEQYF

d_gene: .
j_gene: TRBJ2-7
v_gene: TRBV27
abundance: many
CDR3nt: TGTGCCAGCAGTTTGTCGGACAGCTACGAGCAGTACTTC
CDR3aa: CASSLSDSYEQYF

d_gene: .
j_gene: TRBJ1-2
v_gene: TRBV4-1
abundance: .
CDR3nt: TGCGCCAGCAGCCTTACGATGACAGCAGCTAACTATGGCTACACCTTC
CDR3aa: CASSLTMTAANYGYTF

d_gene: TRBD1
j_gene: TRBJ1-5
v_gene: TRBV20-1
abundance: .
CDR3nt: TGCAGTGCTGGACACAGGGGTGGCAATCAGCCCCAGCATTTT
CDR3aa: CSAGHRGGNQPQHF

d_gene: TRBD1
j_gene: TRBJ1-1
v_gene: TRBV27
abundance: .
CDR3nt: TGTGCCAGCAGTTACACAGGGGAGTGCACTGAAGCTTTCTTT
CDR3aa: CASSYTGECTEAFF

d_gene: .
j_gene: TRBJ2-3
v_gene: TRBV28
abundance: .
CDR3nt: TGTGCCAGCAGGTCTCAGGGGGGAGGGCCGGATACGCAGTATTTT
CDR3aa: CASRSQGGGPDTQYF

d_gene: .
j_gene: TRBJ2-7
v_gene: TRBV6-2/TRBV6-3
abundance: .
CDR3nt: TGTGCCGTACAGGGTCCCGATAGCTACGAGCAGTACTTC
CDR3aa: CAVQGPDSYEQYF

d_gene: .
j_gene: TRBJ2-6
v_gene: TRBV5-3
abundance: .
CDR3nt: TGTGCCAGCAGGGGGGGGTTGATATCTGGGGCCAACGTCCTGACTTTC
CDR3aa: CASRGGLISGANVLTF

d_gene: TRBD2
j_gene: TRBJ2-5
v_gene: TRBV4-1
abundance: few
CDR3nt: TGCGCCAGCAGCCAAGACCCCGTGCTAGCGGAGGATCAAGAGACCCAGTACTTC
CDR3aa: CASSQDPVLAEDQETQYF

d_gene: .
j_gene: TRBJ2-7
v_gene: TRBV25-1
abundance: .
CDR3nt: TGTGCCAGCAGTGTGGGAGTCGCAGGGATTAGTATATCCTACGAGCAGTACTTC
CDR3aa: CASSVGVAGISISYEQYF

d_gene: TRBD1
j_gene: TRBJ2-3
v_gene: TRBV13
abundance: many
CDR3nt: TGTGCCAGCAGCTCCAAGGGACAGGGAGGATTTCGGACAGATACGCAGTATTTT
CDR3aa: CASSSKGQGGFRTDTQYF

d_gene: TRBD1
j_gene: TRBJ1-2
v_gene: TRBV19
abundance: .
CDR3nt: TGTGCCAGTACATTACAGGGGAACTATGGCTACACCTTC
CDR3aa: CASTLQGNYGYTF

d_gene: .
j_gene: TRBJ1-4
v_gene: TRBV2
abundance: many
CDR3nt: TGTGCCAGCAGTGAGGGTGAAAAACTGTTTTTT
CDR3aa: CASSEGEKLFF

d_gene: .
j_gene: TRBJ2-5
v_gene: TRBV6-1
abundance: few
CDR3nt: TGTGCCAGCAGTGAATTATGGGAGACCCAGTACTTC
CDR3aa: CASSELWETQYF

d_gene: .
j_gene: TRBJ2-6
v_gene: TRBV4-2
abundance: many
CDR3nt: TGTGCCAGCAGCCAAGGGGCAAGCTCTGGGGCCAACGTCCTGACTTTC
CDR3aa: CASSQGASSGANVLTF

d_gene: .
j_gene: TRBJ2-7
v_gene: TRBV4-1
abundance: .
CDR3nt: TGCGCCAGCAGCCAAGATCACGGGACCTACTACGAGCAGTACTTC
CDR3aa: CASSQDHGTYYEQYF

d_gene: .
j_gene: TRBJ1-1
v_gene: TRBV4-3
abundance: many
CDR3nt: TGCGCCAGCAGCCAAGATGTTGTAAGGAACACTGAAGCTTTCTTT
CDR3aa: CASSQDVVRNTEAFF

d_gene: TRBD1
j_gene: TRBJ1-6
v_gene: TRBV19
abundance: .
CDR3nt: TGTGCCAGTAGTAACCCCGGGACAGGGGGTTCACCCCTCCACTTT
CDR3aa: CASSNPGTGGSPLHF

d_gene: .
j_gene: TRBJ2-5
v_gene: TRBV7-9
abundance: few
CDR3nt: TGTGCCAGCAGCTTATATCTTGCGGGTCAAGAGACCCAGTACTTC
CDR3aa: CASSLYLAGQETQYF

d_gene: .
j_gene: TRBJ1-1
v_gene: TRBV18
abundance: .
CDR3nt: TGTGCCAGCTCACCAGATTTAGGGGTGACACAGAACACTGAAGCTTTCTTT
CDR3aa: CASSPDLGVTQNTEAFF

d_gene: .
j_gene: TRBJ1-1
v_gene: TRBV3-1
abundance: many
CDR3nt: TGTGCCAGCAGCCTTAAGGAGAACACTGAAGCTTTCTTT
CDR3aa: CASSLKENTEAFF

d_gene: .
j_gene: TRBJ2-2
v_gene: TRBV4-1
abundance: few
CDR3nt: TGCGCCAGCAGCCAAGAAACAGCTCGAGGCGGGGAGCTGTTTTTT
CDR3aa: CASSQETARGGELFF

d_gene: TRBD1
j_gene: TRBJ2-3
v_gene: TRBV18
abundance: .
CDR3nt: TGTGCCAGCTCACCCGACAGGGGTCCAGATACGCAGTATTTT
CDR3aa: CASSPDRGPDTQYF

d_gene: .
j_gene: TRBJ2-7
v_gene: TRBV27
abundance: .
CDR3nt: TGTGCCAGCAGTCCTCTAGCGTACTCCTACGAGCAGTACTTC
CDR3aa: CASSPLAYSYEQYF

d_gene: .
j_gene: TRBJ2-5
v_gene: TRBV7-9
abundance: few
CDR3nt: TGTGCCAGCAGCCCCCCGCCGACAGATCAAGAGACCCAGTACTTC
CDR3aa: CASSPPPTDQETQYF

d_gene: .
j_gene: TRBJ1-1
v_gene: TRBV2
abundance: many
CDR3nt: TGTGCCAACATTCCCCAGGGTTTCACTGAAGCTTTCTTT
CDR3aa: CANIPQGFTEAFF

d_gene: TRBD1
j_gene: TRBJ1-5
v_gene: TRBV19
abundance: .
CDR3nt: TGTGCCAGTAGTAGGACAGGCGAACATAGCAATCAGCCCCAGCATTTT
CDR3aa: CASSRTGEHSNQPQHF

d_gene: .
j_gene: TRBJ1-1
v_gene: TRBV18
abundance: few
CDR3nt: TGTGCCAGCTCCCCGGCGTGGGGGGGGGATGAAGCTTTCTTT
CDR3aa: CASSPAWGGDEAFF